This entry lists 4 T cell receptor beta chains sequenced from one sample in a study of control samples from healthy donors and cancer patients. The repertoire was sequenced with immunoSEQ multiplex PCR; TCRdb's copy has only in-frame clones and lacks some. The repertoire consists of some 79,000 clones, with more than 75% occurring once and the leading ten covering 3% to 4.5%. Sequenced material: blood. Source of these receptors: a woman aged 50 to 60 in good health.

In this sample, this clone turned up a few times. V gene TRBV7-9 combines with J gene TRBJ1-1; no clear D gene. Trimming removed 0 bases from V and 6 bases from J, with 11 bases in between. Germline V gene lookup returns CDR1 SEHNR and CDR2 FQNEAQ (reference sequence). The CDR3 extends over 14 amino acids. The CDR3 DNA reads TGTGCCAGCAGCTTAGCTTCGTCGGCCCCTGAAGCTTTCTTT. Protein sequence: CASSLASSAPEAFF.

The DNA for the CDR3 is TGTGCCAGCAGCATAAGTAGGGTGGATGAGCAGTTCTTC. This translates into CASSISRVDEQFF. The chain carries TRBV7-3 and TRBJ2-1; no definite D call. The CDR3 is 13 residues long. The germline CDR1 and CDR2 sequences are SGHTA and FQGTGA. V lost 5 bases and J 8 bases, leaving 13 bases between the germline ends.

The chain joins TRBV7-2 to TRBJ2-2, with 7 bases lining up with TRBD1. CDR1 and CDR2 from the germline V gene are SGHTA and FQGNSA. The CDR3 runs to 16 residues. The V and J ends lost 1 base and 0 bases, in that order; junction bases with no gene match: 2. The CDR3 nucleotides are TGTGCCAGCAGCTTAGGAGGGGGCGCGAACACCGGGGAGCTGTTTTTT. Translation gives CASSLGGGANTGELFF.

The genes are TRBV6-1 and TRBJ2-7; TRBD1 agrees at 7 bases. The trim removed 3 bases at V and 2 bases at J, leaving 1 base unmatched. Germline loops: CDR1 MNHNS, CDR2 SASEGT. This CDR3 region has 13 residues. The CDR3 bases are TGTGCCAGCAGTGACAGGGGGACCTACGAGCAGTACTTC. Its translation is CASSDRGTYEQYF.